This T cell receptor (beta chain) was documented in a study of T cell responses to AZD1222 COVID-19 vaccine. Study-wide results and limits: Two AZD1222 doses significantly raised spike-specific TCR breadth and depth over controls.

With respect to this clone: The antigen is not known.

Pooling was applied to second doses at about 4 or about 12 weeks. Sequencing used immunoSEQ multiplex PCR; TCRdb keeps in-frame clones, though not all of them. The sample lists under 200,000 clones, roughly nine tenths seen once, with approximately 1.2% in the top ten. The sample was peripheral blood, taken 28 days after the second AZD1222 dose. The sequence came from an adult who received the AZD1222 COVID-19 vaccine.

The CDR3 nucleotides are TGTGCCAGCAGAGCAAGGGACTTATACAATGAGCAGTTCTTC. Translation: CASRARDLYNEQFF. The V call is TRBV2, the J call TRBJ2-1, with D possibly TRBD2 on 6 matching bases. V was pared by 6 bases and J by 4 bases, with 13 bases between. CDR3 length equals 14 residues. Germline V CDR1 and CDR2: SNHLY, FYNNEI.